This T cell receptor beta chain was recovered during a study of cytomegalovirus exposure and HLA in healthy donors. Across the study: The roughly 120 million unique TCR beta sequences, from around 200 million T cells, were found by an earlier analysis. Overall study results and limits: Because they were indistinguishable, some V segments, including TRBV6-2 and TRBV6-3, were excluded. The classifier was said to identify cytomegalovirus status with high specificity and sensitivity.

13 Jbeta primers and 60 Vbeta primers were used for the PCR. Profiling relied on immunoSEQ multiplex PCR, and the TCRdb table lists in-frame clones only, not all of them. This sample yields fewer than 200,000 clones, of which 77% are seen a single time; approximately 7% belongs to the top ten. Comment on this clone: As yet, its antigen is unknown. The sample has other DNA sequences that encode this CDR3 too.

Germline CDR1 and CDR2: DFQATT and SNEGSKA (reference sequence). Trimming stripped 6 bases from V and 2 bases from J, with 7 bases between. The CDR3 is made up of 11 amino acids. This chain connects TRBV20-1 to TRBJ1-1; TRBD1 is a possible D gene (5 bases). The origin of this receptor is a male donor in good health and CMV-seropositive. The sample taken for sequencing was PBMCs. This CDR3 is CSAGVNTEAFF. CDR3 nucleotide sequence: TGCAGTGCAGGGGTTAACACTGAAGCTTTCTTT.